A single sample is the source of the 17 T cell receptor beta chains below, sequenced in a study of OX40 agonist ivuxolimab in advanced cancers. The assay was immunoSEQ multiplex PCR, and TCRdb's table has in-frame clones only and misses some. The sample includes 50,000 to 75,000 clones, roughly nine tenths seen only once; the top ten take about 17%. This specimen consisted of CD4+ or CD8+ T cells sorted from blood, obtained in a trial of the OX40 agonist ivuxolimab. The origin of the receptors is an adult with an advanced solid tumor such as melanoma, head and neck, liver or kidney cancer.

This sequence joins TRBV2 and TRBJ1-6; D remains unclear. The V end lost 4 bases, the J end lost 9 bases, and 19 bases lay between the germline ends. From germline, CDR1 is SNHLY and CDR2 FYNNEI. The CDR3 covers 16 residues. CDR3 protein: CASSVALAGYGSPLHF. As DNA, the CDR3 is TGTGCCAGCAGTGTTGCCCTAGCGGGATACGGTTCACCCCTCCACTTT.

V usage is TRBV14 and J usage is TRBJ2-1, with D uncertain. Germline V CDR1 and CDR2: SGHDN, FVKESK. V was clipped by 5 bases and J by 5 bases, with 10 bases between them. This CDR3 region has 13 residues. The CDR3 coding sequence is TGTGCCAGCAGCTTGAACTACCACAATGAGCAGTTCTTC. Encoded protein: CASSLNYHNEQFF.

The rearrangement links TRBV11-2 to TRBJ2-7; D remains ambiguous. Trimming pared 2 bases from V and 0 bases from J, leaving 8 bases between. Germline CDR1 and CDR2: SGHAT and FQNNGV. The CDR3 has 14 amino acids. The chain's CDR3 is CASSLRRFSYEQYF. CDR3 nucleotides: TGTGCCAGCAGCTTAAGAAGGTTCTCCTACGAGCAGTACTTC.

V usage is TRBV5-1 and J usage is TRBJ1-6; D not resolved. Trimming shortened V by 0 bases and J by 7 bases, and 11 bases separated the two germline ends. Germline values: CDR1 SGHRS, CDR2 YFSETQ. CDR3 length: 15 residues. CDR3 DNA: TGCGCCAGCAGCTTGGATCCACAAGAGAATTCACCCCTCCACTTT. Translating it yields CASSLDPQENSPLHF.

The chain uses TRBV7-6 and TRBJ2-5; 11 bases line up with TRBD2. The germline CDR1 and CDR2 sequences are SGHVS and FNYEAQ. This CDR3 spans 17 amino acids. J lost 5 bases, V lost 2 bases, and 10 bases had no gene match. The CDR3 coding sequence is TGTGCCAGCAGCTTAATTATAGCGGGGGGGATTGGGGAGACCCAGTACTTC. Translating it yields CASSLIIAGGIGETQYF.

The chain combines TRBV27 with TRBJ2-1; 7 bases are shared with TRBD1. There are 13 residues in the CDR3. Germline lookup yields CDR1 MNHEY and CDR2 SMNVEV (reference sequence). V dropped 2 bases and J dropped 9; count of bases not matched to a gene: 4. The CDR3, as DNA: TGTGCCAGCAGTTTAAAAGGGGGCGGTGAGCAGTTCTTC. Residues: CASSLKGGGEQFF.

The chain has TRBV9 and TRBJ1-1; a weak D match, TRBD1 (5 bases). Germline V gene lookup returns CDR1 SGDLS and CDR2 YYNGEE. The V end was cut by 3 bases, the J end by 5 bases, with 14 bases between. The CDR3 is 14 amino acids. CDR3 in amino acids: CASSDLSGSTEAFF. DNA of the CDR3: TGTGCCAGCAGCGACCTCTCAGGGTCTACTGAAGCTTTCTTT.

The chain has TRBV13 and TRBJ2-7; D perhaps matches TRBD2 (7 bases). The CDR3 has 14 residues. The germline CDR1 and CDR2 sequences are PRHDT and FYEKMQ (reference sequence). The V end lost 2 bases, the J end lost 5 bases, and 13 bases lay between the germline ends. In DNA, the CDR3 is TGTGCCAGCAGCTTATTCGGGGGGCTCCACGAGCAGTACTTC. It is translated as CASSLFGGLHEQYF.

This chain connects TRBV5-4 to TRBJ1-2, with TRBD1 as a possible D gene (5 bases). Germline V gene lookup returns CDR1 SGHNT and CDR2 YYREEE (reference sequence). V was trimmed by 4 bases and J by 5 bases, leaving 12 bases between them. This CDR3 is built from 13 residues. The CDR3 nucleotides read TGTGCCAGCAGCCCGGGACGAGGATATGGCTACACCTTC. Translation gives CASSPGRGYGYTF.

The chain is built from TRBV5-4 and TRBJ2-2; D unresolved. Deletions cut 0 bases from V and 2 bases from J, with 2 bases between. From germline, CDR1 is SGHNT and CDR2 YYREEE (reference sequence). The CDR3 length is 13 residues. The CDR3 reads CASSLGNTGELFF. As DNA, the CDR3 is TGTGCCAGCAGCTTGGGAAACACCGGGGAGCTGTTTTTT. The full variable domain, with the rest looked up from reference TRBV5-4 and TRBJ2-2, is ETGVTQSPTHLIKTRGQQVTLRCSSQSGHNTVSWYQQALGQGPQFIFQYYREEENGRGNFPPRFSGLQFPNYSSELNVNALELDDSALYLCASSLGNTGELFFGEGSRLTVL.

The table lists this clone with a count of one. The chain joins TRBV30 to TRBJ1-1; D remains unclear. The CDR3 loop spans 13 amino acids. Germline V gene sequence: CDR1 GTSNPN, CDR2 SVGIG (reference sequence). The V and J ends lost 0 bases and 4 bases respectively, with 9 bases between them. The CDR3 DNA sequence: TGTGCCTGGAGTGTACTTGCCATCACTGAAGCTTTCTTT. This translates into CAWSVLAITEAFF.

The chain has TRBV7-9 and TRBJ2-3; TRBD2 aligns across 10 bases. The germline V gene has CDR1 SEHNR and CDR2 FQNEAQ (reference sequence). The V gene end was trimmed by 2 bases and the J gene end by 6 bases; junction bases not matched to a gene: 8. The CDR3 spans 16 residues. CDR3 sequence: CASSLPAGGPLDTQYF. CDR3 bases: TGTGCCAGCAGCTTACCAGCGGGGGGGCCATTGGATACGCAGTATTTT.

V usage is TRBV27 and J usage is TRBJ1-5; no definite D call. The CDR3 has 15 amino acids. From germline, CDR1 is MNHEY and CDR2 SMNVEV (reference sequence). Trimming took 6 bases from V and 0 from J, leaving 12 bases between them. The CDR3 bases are TGTGCCAGCAGCCCGGGGTTATTTAGCAATCAGCCCCAGCATTTT. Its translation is CASSPGLFSNQPQHF.

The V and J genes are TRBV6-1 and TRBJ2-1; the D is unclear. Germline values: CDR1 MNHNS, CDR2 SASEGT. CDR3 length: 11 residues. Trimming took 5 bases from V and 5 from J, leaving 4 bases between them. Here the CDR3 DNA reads TGTGCCAGCAGTTACCACAATGAGCAGTTCTTC. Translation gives CASSYHNEQFF.

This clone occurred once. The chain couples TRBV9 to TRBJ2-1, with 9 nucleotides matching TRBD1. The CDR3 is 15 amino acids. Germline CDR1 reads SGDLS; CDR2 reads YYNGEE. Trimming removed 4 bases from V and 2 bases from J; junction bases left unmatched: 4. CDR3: CASSIRDRAYNEQFF. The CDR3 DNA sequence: TGTGCCAGCAGCATCCGGGACAGGGCCTACAATGAGCAGTTCTTC.

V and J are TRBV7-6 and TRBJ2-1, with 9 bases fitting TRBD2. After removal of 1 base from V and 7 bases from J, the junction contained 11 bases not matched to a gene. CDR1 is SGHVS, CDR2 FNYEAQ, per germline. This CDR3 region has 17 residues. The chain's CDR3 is CASSLEMPSGAWNEQFF. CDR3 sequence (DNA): TGTGCCAGCAGCTTAGAAATGCCTAGCGGGGCGTGGAATGAGCAGTTCTTC.

The CDR3 nucleotides are TGTGCCAGCAGCGACGATTATTCACCCCTCCACTTT. Translation gives CASSDDYSPLHF. The chain links TRBV9 to TRBJ1-6, with D unresolved. Germline assignment: CDR1 SGDLS and CDR2 YYNGEE. V was pared by 3 bases and J by 8 bases, with 6 bases between. The CDR3 is 12 residues long.